This TCR beta chain was sequenced in a study of T-cell memory formation after mild COVID-19. About the research overall: Clustering of TCRs was largely donor specific. Study-wide findings and caveats: Clones that contracted clustered mainly in CM and EM if CD4+ and in EMRA if CD8+. Later expanders leaned CD4+, whereas clones that contracted between day 15 and 85 were balanced CD4/CD8. Some SARS-CoV-2-responding clones were already detected in memory before infection.

Remarks on this clonotype: Its antigen is unknown.

Germline-derived CDR1 and CDR2 are MDHEN and SYDVKM. This CDR3 has 13 residues. V lost 6 bases and J lost 4, with 10 bases in between. TCRdb re-called the 5' RACE reads with MiXCR, one entry per CDR3 protein. This table holds under 650,000 distinct CDR3 sequences, about a sixth found once. This rearrangement joins TRBV28 to TRBJ1-5, with D unclear. The receptor's source is an adult woman who had mild COVID-19 (a few samples of this study predate the infection). Cell type and time point are not known. Sequencing was performed on PBMCs or a T cell subset sorted from them (not recorded which). CDR3 loop: CASSPNINQPQHF. The CDR3 DNA reads as TGTGCCAGCAGCCCGAACATAAATCAGCCCCAGCATTTT.